This is a list of T cell receptor beta chains from one sample in a study of blood T cells in healthy people across ages. MiXCR, applied by TCRdb to the 5' RACE reads, yields one record per CDR3 protein. The sample has 650,000 to 950,000 distinct CDR3 sequences; around 42% are singletons. The source material was blood. These receptors came from a man in his fifties or sixties in good health. Each CDR3 is given with its conserved first and last residue. Each record gives: D gene, J gene, V gene, clone size, CDR3 protein, CDR3 DNA. A D gene is named only where the DNA matches it firmly. Clone size is shown for a subset of rows, as once, few, many or a class of expanded clone.

d_call: NA
j_call: TRBJ2-2
v_call: TRBV7-3
clone_size: once
cdr3_aa: CASSGMGTGELFF
cdr3_nt: TGTGCCAGCAGCGGAATGGGGACCGGGGAGCTGTTTTTT

d_call: NA
j_call: TRBJ2-7
v_call: TRBV20-1
clone_size: few
cdr3_aa: CSASKGGYDTQYF
cdr3_nt: TGCAGTGCTAGTAAGGGTGGATACGATACCCAGTACTTC

d_call: TRBD2
j_call: TRBJ2-1
v_call: TRBV5-6
clone_size: NA
cdr3_aa: CASTSRGGFYNEQFF
cdr3_nt: TGTGCCAGCACTTCTCGGGGGGGCTTCTACAATGAGCAGTTCTTC

d_call: NA
j_call: TRBJ2-3
v_call: TRBV9
clone_size: NA
cdr3_aa: CASSVDRGGDTQYF
cdr3_nt: TGTGCCAGCAGCGTAGACAGGGGAGGAGATACGCAGTATTTT

d_call: NA
j_call: TRBJ1-2
v_call: TRBV27
clone_size: once
cdr3_aa: CASSPESTNYGYTF
cdr3_nt: TGTGCCAGCAGTCCCGAATCGACAAACTATGGCTACACCTTC

d_call: NA
j_call: TRBJ1-2
v_call: TRBV6-5
clone_size: few
cdr3_aa: CASSKNSGIGYGYTF
cdr3_nt: TGTGCCAGCAGTAAGAACTCGGGAATAGGCTATGGCTACACCTTC

d_call: NA
j_call: TRBJ2-7
v_call: TRBV6-2/TRBV6-3
clone_size: NA
cdr3_aa: CASSYGLSYNEQYF
cdr3_nt: TGTGCCAGCAGTTACGGCCTATCCTACAATGAGCAGTACTTC

d_call: TRBD1
j_call: TRBJ2-7
v_call: TRBV4-3
clone_size: NA
cdr3_aa: CSSSQNALTGLTYEQYF
cdr3_nt: TGCTCCAGCAGCCAAAATGCGCTGACAGGGCTCACCTACGAGCAGTACTTC

d_call: TRBD2
j_call: TRBJ2-5
v_call: TRBV20-1
clone_size: NA
cdr3_aa: CSAKGGGAHQETQYF
cdr3_nt: TGCAGTGCTAAAGGCGGGGGGGCCCATCAAGAGACCCAGTACTTC

d_call: NA
j_call: TRBJ2-4
v_call: TRBV27
clone_size: NA
cdr3_aa: CASSSVLAGNERYF
cdr3_nt: TGTGCCAGCAGTAGTGTGTTAGCAGGCAACGAGCGGTACTTC

d_call: NA
j_call: TRBJ2-5
v_call: TRBV11-3
clone_size: NA
cdr3_aa: CASSTRPRIYIVKQYF
cdr3_nt: TGTGCCAGCAGCACTCGTCCTCGGATCTACATTGTCAAGCAGTACTTC

d_call: NA
j_call: TRBJ2-6
v_call: TRBV7-2
clone_size: NA
cdr3_aa: CASRANQGGANVLTF
cdr3_nt: TGTGCCAGCAGGGCTAATCAGGGGGGGGCCAACGTCCTGACTTTC

d_call: TRBD2
j_call: TRBJ2-1
v_call: TRBV4-3
clone_size: NA
cdr3_aa: CASSQPKGLAGSLDEQFF
cdr3_nt: TGCGCCAGCAGCCAACCTAAGGGCCTAGCGGGGAGCTTGGATGAGCAGTTCTTC

d_call: NA
j_call: TRBJ1-1
v_call: TRBV6-2/TRBV6-3
clone_size: NA
cdr3_aa: CASHGHGTYTEAFF
cdr3_nt: TGTGCCAGCCATGGGCACGGGACGTACACTGAAGCTTTCTTT

d_call: NA
j_call: TRBJ1-4
v_call: TRBV20-1
clone_size: NA
cdr3_aa: CSATPDTSNEKLFF
cdr3_nt: TGCAGTGCTACCCCGGACACCTCTAATGAAAAACTGTTTTTT

d_call: TRBD1
j_call: TRBJ1-4
v_call: TRBV5-1
clone_size: NA
cdr3_aa: CASSRGTAATNEKLFF
cdr3_nt: TGCGCCAGCAGCCGCGGGACAGCCGCAACTAATGAAAAACTGTTTTTT

d_call: NA
j_call: TRBJ2-1
v_call: TRBV29-1
clone_size: NA
cdr3_aa: CSVSGGRYNEQFF
cdr3_nt: TGCAGCGTTTCTGGCGGACGCTACAATGAGCAGTTCTTC

d_call: NA
j_call: TRBJ2-5
v_call: TRBV19
clone_size: once
cdr3_aa: CASSRNSGETQYF
cdr3_nt: TGTGCCAGTAGTAGGAACAGTGGGGAGACCCAGTACTTC

d_call: TRBD2
j_call: TRBJ2-5
v_call: TRBV3-1
clone_size: medium-sized
cdr3_aa: CASSTSGPETQYF
cdr3_nt: TGTGCCAGCAGTACTAGCGGACCGGAGACCCAGTACTTC

d_call: NA
j_call: TRBJ2-7
v_call: TRBV30
clone_size: NA
cdr3_aa: CARSGRSGYEQYF
cdr3_nt: TGTGCCCGATCAGGGCGCTCCGGGTACGAGCAGTACTTC

d_call: NA
j_call: TRBJ2-5
v_call: TRBV3-1
clone_size: NA
cdr3_aa: CASSQQGAKETQYF
cdr3_nt: TGTGCCAGCAGCCAACAGGGCGCTAAAGAGACCCAGTACTTC

d_call: TRBD2
j_call: TRBJ2-1
v_call: TRBV25-1
clone_size: NA
cdr3_aa: CAGSGLLHNEQFF
cdr3_nt: TGTGCCGGCTCGGGACTATTACACAATGAGCAGTTCTTC

d_call: NA
j_call: TRBJ1-5
v_call: TRBV28
clone_size: once
cdr3_aa: CASSLRGPYSNQPQHF
cdr3_nt: TGTGCCAGCAGTTTAAGAGGACCTTATAGCAATCAGCCCCAGCATTTT

d_call: NA
j_call: TRBJ2-3
v_call: TRBV5-1
clone_size: many
cdr3_aa: CASSLELALEGSTQYF
cdr3_nt: TGCGCCAGCAGCCTAGAGCTAGCCCTCGAAGGTTCTACGCAGTATTTT

d_call: NA
j_call: TRBJ2-7
v_call: TRBV11-2
clone_size: NA
cdr3_aa: CASSTQDMRSAYEQYF
cdr3_nt: TGTGCCAGCAGCACCCAGGACATGCGGTCCGCCTACGAGCAGTACTTC

d_call: NA
j_call: TRBJ2-5
v_call: TRBV20-1
clone_size: NA
cdr3_aa: CSAPAFGTQYF
cdr3_nt: TGCAGTGCTCCTGCTTTTGGGACCCAGTACTTC

d_call: TRBD1
j_call: TRBJ2-7
v_call: TRBV20-1
clone_size: NA
cdr3_aa: CSASSGTGGSEQYF
cdr3_nt: TGCAGTGCAAGTTCCGGGACAGGGGGCTCCGAGCAGTACTTC

d_call: TRBD1
j_call: TRBJ2-7
v_call: TRBV6-2/TRBV6-3
clone_size: NA
cdr3_aa: CASSNPTRGSRSYEQYF
cdr3_nt: TGTGCCAGCAGTAATCCCACCAGGGGGTCGCGCTCCTACGAGCAGTACTTC

d_call: TRBD1
j_call: TRBJ2-6
v_call: TRBV2
clone_size: few
cdr3_aa: CASNLRTGTVRGANVLTF
cdr3_nt: TGTGCCAGCAACCTTAGGACAGGGACGGTGCGGGGGGCCAACGTCCTGACTTTC

d_call: TRBD1
j_call: TRBJ2-5
v_call: TRBV7-8
clone_size: NA
cdr3_aa: CASTNRDRGQTQYF
cdr3_nt: TGTGCCAGCACCAACCGGGACAGGGGACAGACCCAGTACTTC

d_call: NA
j_call: TRBJ2-7
v_call: TRBV10-2
clone_size: once
cdr3_aa: CASSNREQYF
cdr3_nt: TGCGCCAGCAGTAACCGCGAGCAGTACTTC

d_call: NA
j_call: TRBJ2-1
v_call: TRBV10-2
clone_size: few
cdr3_aa: CASRLSVHNEQFF
cdr3_nt: TGCGCCAGCAGGCTTAGCGTACACAATGAGCAGTTCTTC

d_call: NA
j_call: TRBJ2-3
v_call: TRBV5-1
clone_size: once
cdr3_aa: CASSPIGQSDTQYF
cdr3_nt: TGCGCCAGCAGCCCCATAGGACAGTCTGATACGCAGTATTTT

d_call: NA
j_call: TRBJ2-7
v_call: TRBV28
clone_size: NA
cdr3_aa: CASSRTGNLYEQYF
cdr3_nt: TGTGCCAGCTCTAGGACGGGCAACCTCTACGAGCAGTACTTC

d_call: NA
j_call: TRBJ1-4
v_call: TRBV5-6
clone_size: NA
cdr3_aa: CASSLEGRRGDEKLFF
cdr3_nt: TGTGCCAGCAGCTTGGAGGGACGGAGGGGGGATGAAAAACTGTTTTTT

d_call: NA
j_call: TRBJ1-2
v_call: TRBV10-2
clone_size: NA
cdr3_aa: CASSEGGLNGYTF
cdr3_nt: TGCGCCAGCAGTGAAGGGGGGCTAAATGGCTACACCTTC

d_call: TRBD1
j_call: TRBJ1-1
v_call: TRBV4-3
clone_size: once
cdr3_aa: CASSRTGFPEAFF
cdr3_nt: TGCGCCAGCAGCCGGACAGGGTTCCCTGAAGCTTTCTTT

d_call: NA
j_call: TRBJ1-2
v_call: TRBV29-1
clone_size: NA
cdr3_aa: CSVERGYSYTF
cdr3_nt: TGCAGCGTCGAACGAGGCTATAGCTACACCTTC

d_call: NA
j_call: TRBJ1-2
v_call: TRBV6-5
clone_size: few
cdr3_aa: CASRQGGGYTF
cdr3_nt: TGTGCCAGCAGGCAGGGTGGAGGCTACACCTTC

d_call: NA
j_call: TRBJ1-1
v_call: TRBV29-1
clone_size: NA
cdr3_aa: CSGRQAVNTEAFF
cdr3_nt: TGCAGCGGAAGACAGGCGGTGAACACTGAAGCTTTCTTT

d_call: TRBD1
j_call: TRBJ1-2
v_call: TRBV6-7
clone_size: NA
cdr3_aa: CAKTSGQGKDGYTF
cdr3_nt: TGTGCCAAAACCTCGGGACAGGGAAAAGATGGCTACACCTTC

d_call: NA
j_call: TRBJ1-2
v_call: TRBV20-1
clone_size: NA
cdr3_aa: CSARAPRDGNYGYTF
cdr3_nt: TGCAGTGCTAGAGCTCCCCGGGACGGTAACTATGGCTACACCTTC

d_call: NA
j_call: TRBJ1-2
v_call: TRBV7-2
clone_size: NA
cdr3_aa: CASSFGAGQGYGYTF
cdr3_nt: TGTGCCAGCAGCTTTGGGGCTGGACAAGGCTATGGCTACACCTTC

d_call: NA
j_call: TRBJ2-5
v_call: TRBV6-2/TRBV6-3
clone_size: NA
cdr3_aa: CASSSRRREQYF
cdr3_nt: TGTGCCAGCAGTTCTCGCCGACGAGAGCAGTACTTC

d_call: NA
j_call: TRBJ2-5
v_call: TRBV20-1
clone_size: NA
cdr3_aa: CSAGAGWETQYF
cdr3_nt: TGCAGTGCAGGGGCGGGCTGGGAGACCCAGTACTTC

d_call: NA
j_call: TRBJ2-1
v_call: TRBV7-9
clone_size: many
cdr3_aa: CASSSGVPSYNEQFF
cdr3_nt: TGTGCCAGCAGTTCAGGGGTTCCCTCCTACAATGAGCAGTTCTTC

d_call: TRBD2
j_call: TRBJ2-1
v_call: TRBV20-1
clone_size: NA
cdr3_aa: CSAGTSGGRYNEQFF
cdr3_nt: TGCAGTGCTGGGACTAGCGGGGGCCGTTACAATGAGCAGTTCTTC

d_call: TRBD2
j_call: TRBJ2-1
v_call: TRBV6-5
clone_size: NA
cdr3_aa: CASSFRDYRRDEQFF
cdr3_nt: TGTGCCAGCAGTTTCCGGGACTACCGTAGAGATGAGCAGTTCTTC

d_call: TRBD2
j_call: TRBJ2-5
v_call: TRBV20-1
clone_size: NA
cdr3_aa: CSAQLAGRETQYF
cdr3_nt: TGCAGTGCCCAACTAGCGGGGCGGGAGACCCAGTACTTC

d_call: TRBD1
j_call: TRBJ2-5
v_call: TRBV6-1
clone_size: NA
cdr3_aa: CASSEVPGQGYETQYF
cdr3_nt: TGTGCCAGCAGTGAAGTTCCGGGACAGGGGTACGAGACCCAGTACTTC